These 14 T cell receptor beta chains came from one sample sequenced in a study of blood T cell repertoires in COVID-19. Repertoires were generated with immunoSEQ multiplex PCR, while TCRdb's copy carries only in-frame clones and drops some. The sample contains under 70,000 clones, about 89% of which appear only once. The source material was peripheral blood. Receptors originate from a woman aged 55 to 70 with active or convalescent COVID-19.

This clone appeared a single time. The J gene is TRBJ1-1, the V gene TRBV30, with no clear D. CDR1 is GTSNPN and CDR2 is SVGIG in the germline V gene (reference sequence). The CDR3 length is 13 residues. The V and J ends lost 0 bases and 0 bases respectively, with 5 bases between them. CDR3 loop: CAWSVQLNTEAFF. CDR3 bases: TGTGCCTGGAGTGTACAGCTGAACACTGAAGCTTTCTTT.

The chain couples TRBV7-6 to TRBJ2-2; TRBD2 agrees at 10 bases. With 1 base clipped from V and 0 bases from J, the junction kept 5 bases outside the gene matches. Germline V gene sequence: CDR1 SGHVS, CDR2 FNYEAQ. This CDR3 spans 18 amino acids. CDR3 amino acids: CASSLEGSGGTNTGELFF. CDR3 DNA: TGTGCCAGCAGCTTAGAGGGTAGCGGGGGGACGAACACCGGGGAGCTGTTTTTT.

In DNA, the CDR3 is TGTGCCAGCTCACCAAACCGGGACATTAACTATGGCTACACCTTC. This codes for CASSPNRDINYGYTF. This rearrangement joins TRBV18 to TRBJ1-2, with D tentatively TRBD1 (6 bases). This CDR3 contains 15 residues. Trimming pared 2 bases from V and 1 base from J, leaving 11 bases between. CDR1 is KGHSH, CDR2 LQKENI, per germline.

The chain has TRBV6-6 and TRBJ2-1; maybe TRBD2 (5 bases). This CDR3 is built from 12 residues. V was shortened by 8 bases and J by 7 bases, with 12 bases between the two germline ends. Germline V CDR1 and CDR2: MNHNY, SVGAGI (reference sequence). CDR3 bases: TGTGCCAGCCGCATACTAGTAAATGAGCAGTTCTTC. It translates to CASRILVNEQFF.

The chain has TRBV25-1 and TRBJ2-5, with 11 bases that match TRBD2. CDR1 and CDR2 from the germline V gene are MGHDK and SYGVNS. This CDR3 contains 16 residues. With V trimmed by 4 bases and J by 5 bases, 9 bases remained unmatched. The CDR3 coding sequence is TGTGCCAGCAGTGGGTCGACTAGCGGGAATTCGGAGACCCAGTACTTC. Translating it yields CASSGSTSGNSETQYF.

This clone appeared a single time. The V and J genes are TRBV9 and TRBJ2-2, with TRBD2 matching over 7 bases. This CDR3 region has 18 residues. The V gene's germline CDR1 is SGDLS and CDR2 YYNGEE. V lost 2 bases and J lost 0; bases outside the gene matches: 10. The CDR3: CASSVRRGSDTNTGELFF. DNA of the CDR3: TGTGCCAGCAGCGTCCGGCGGGGGAGTGATACGAACACCGGGGAGCTGTTTTTT.

The CDR3 spells CAILDHTGELFF. CDR3 DNA sequence: TGTGCCATCCTAGACCACACCGGGGAGCTGTTTTTT. This chain connects TRBV28 to TRBJ2-2, with D hard to call. In germline, CDR1 is MDHEN, CDR2 SYDVKM. The CDR3 contains 12 residues. With 10 bases removed from V and 3 bases from J, the gap between germline ends came to 9 bases.

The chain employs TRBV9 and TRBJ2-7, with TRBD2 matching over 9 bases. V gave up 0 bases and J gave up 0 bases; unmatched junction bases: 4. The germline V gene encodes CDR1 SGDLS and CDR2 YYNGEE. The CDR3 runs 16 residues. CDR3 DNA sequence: TGTGCCAGCAGCGTAGCGGGTAGCGGGAGCTCCTACGAGCAGTACTTC. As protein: CASSVAGSGSSYEQYF. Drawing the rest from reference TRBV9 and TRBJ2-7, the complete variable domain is DSGVTQTPKHLITATGQRVTLRCSPRSGDLSVYWYQQSLDQGLQFLIQYYNGEERAKGNILERFSAQQFPDLHSELNLSSLELGDSALYFCASSVAGSGSSYEQYFGPGTRLTVT.

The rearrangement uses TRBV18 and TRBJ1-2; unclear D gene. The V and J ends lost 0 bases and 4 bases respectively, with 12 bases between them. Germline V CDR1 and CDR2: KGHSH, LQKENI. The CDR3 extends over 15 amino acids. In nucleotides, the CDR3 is TGTGCCAGCTCACCACCGGAGCGAGGTTCCTATGGCTACACCTTC. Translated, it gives CASSPPERGSYGYTF.

The CDR3 is CATSTFLTLYNEQFF. DNA for the CDR3: TGTGCCACCAGCACCTTCCTTACACTATACAATGAGCAGTTCTTC. The chain combines TRBV15 with TRBJ2-1, with no clear D. The V gene's germline CDR1 is LNHNV and CDR2 YYDKDF (reference sequence). V lost 4 bases and J 4 bases, leaving 14 bases between the germline ends. This CDR3 has 15 amino acids.

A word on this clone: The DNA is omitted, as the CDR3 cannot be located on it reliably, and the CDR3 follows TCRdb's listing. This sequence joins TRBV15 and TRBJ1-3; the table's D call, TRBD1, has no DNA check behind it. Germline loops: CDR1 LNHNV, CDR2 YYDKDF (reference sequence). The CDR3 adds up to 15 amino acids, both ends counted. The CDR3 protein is CATSRGFGSGNTIYF.

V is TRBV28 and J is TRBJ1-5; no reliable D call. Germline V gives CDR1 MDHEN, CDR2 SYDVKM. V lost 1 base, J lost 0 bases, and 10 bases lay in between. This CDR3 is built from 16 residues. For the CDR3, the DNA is TGTGCCAGCAGTTTATATACCGGGGATAGCAATCAGCCCCAGCATTTT. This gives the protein CASSLYTGDSNQPQHF. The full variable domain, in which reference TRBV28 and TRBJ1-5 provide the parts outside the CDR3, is DVKVTQSSRYLVKRTGEKVFLECVQDMDHENMFWYRQDPGLGLRLIYFSYDVKMKEKGDIPEGYSVSREKKERFSLILESASTNQTSMYLCASSLYTGDSNQPQHFGDGTRLSIL.

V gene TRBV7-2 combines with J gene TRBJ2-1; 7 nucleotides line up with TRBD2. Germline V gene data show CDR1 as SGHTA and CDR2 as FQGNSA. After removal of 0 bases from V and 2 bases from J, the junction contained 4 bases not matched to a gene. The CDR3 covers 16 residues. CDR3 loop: CASSLAAGTAYNEQFF. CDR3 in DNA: TGTGCCAGCAGCTTAGCAGCGGGGACCGCCTACAATGAGCAGTTCTTC.

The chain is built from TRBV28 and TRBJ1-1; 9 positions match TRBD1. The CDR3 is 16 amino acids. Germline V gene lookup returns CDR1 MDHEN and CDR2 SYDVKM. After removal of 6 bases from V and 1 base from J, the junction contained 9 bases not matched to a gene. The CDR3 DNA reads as TGTGCCAGCAGGGAACAGGGGGCGTTGGGGAACACTGAAGCTTTCTTT. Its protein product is CASREQGALGNTEAFF.